Listed here is a single T cell receptor (beta chain). The antigen is undetermined. A single base separates this from a much larger clone, so it may be a read error. This entry belongs to a study of tumor and adjacent non-tumor tissue in lung cancer. Study details: Stage I to III disease affected ten to eleven men and roughly five women aged about 31 to 85.

Findings of the study overall: Significantly higher TCR diversity was found in tumor than normal lung.

This sample's RNA came from whole unsorted tissue. Chemotherapy-naive patients with new lung cancer underwent thoracic surgery in China, August–late 2014. TCRbeta libraries were built with three rounds of nested PCR, modified from ARM-PCR. TCRdb recomputed calls from the multiplex PCR reads with MiXCR, one row per CDR3 protein. The table records 120,000 or so distinct CDR3 sequences, around three fifths of them present only once. This TCR was recovered from a man aged 25-45 years with non-small cell lung cancer. Material: lung tumor tissue.

The CDR3 protein is CANSYRPVDTEAFF. In DNA form, the CDR3 reads TGTGCCAACAGTTACCGCCCGGTTGACACTGAAGCTTTCTTT. This chain connects TRBV6-6 to TRBJ1-1; no firm D call. The CDR3 is 14 amino acids. CDR1 is MNHNY and CDR2 is SVGAGI in the germline V gene (reference sequence).